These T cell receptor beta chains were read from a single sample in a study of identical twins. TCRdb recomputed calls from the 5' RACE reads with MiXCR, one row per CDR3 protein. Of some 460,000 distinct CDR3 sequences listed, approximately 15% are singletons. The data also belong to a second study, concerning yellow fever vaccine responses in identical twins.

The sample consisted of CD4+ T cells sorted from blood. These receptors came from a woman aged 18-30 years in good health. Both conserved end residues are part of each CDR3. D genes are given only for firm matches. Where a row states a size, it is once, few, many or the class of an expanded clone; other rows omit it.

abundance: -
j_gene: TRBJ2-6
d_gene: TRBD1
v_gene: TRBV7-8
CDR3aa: CASSLERGLGANVLTF
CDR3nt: TGTGCCAGCAGCTTAGAAAGGGGGCTCGGGGCCAACGTCCTGACTTTC

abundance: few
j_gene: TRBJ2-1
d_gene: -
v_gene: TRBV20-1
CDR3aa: CSARSGSGGLPSYNEQFF
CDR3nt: TGCAGTGCTAGATCAGGGTCCGGAGGACTACCCTCCTACAATGAGCAGTTCTTC

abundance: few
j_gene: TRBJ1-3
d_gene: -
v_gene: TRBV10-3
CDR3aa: CAIRQSSGNTIYF
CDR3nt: TGTGCCATCCGACAAAGCTCTGGAAACACCATATATTTT

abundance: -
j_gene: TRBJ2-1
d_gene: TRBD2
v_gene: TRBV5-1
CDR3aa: CASERGSSYNEQFF
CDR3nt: TGCGCCAGCGAACGCGGGAGCTCCTACAATGAGCAGTTCTTC

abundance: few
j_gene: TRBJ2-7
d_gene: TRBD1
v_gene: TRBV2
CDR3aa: CASSERAPGQRF
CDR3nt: TGTGCCAGCAGTGAAAGGGCTCCGGGACAGCGGTTC

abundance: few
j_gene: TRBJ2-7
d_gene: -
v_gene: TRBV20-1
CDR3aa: CSAGLASGEQYF
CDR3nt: TGCAGTGCTGGATTAGCTTCAGGCGAGCAGTACTTC

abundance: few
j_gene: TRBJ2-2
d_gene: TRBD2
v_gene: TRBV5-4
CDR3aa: CASSFSGTSGGVITGELFF
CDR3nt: TGTGCCAGCAGCTTTTCCGGGACTAGCGGGGGAGTCATCACCGGGGAGCTGTTTTTT

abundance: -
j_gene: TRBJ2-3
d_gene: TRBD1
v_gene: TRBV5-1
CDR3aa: CASSLGTGGASYTQYF
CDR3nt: TGCGCCAGCAGCTTGGGCACAGGGGGCGCGTCGTATACGCAGTATTTT

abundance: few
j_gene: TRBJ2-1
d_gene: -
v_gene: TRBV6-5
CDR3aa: CASSHRGVGHEQFF
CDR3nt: TGTGCCAGCAGTCACCGGGGAGTGGGGCATGAGCAGTTCTTC

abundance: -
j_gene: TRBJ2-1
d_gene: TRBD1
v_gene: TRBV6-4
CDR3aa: CASSRLPGQGLEDNEQFF
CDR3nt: TGTGCCAGCAGTAGACTCCCCGGACAGGGTTTGGAGGACAATGAGCAGTTCTTC

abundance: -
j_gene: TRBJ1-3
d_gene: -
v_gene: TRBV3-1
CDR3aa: CASSQDRIKVNTIYF
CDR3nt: TGTGCCAGCAGCCAAGATCGGATCAAAGTAAACACCATATATTTT

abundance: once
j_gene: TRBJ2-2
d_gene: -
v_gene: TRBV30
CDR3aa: CAWSPGRGGELFF
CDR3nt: TGTGCCTGGAGTCCGGGTAGGGGCGGGGAGCTGTTTTTT

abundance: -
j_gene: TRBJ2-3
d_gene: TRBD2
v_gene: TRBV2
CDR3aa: CASTAGGPLTDTQYF
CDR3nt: TGTGCCAGCACGGCGGGGGGGCCCCTCACAGATACGCAGTATTTT

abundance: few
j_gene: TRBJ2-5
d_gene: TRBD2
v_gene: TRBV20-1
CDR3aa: CSAGGGRGRETQYF
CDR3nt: TGCAGTGCTGGGGGTGGGAGGGGCCGGGAGACCCAGTACTTC

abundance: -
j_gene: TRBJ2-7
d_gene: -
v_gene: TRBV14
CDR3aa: CASSRLDIYEQYF
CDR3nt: TGTGCCAGCAGCCGCCTCGACATCTACGAGCAGTACTTC

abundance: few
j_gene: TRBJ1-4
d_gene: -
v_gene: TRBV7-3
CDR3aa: CASSLAGLGEKLFF
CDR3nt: TGTGCCAGCAGCTTAGCGGGACTCGGTGAAAAACTGTTTTTT

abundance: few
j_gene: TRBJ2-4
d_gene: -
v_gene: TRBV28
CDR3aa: CASSSKGPVAKNIQYF
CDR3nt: TGTGCCAGCAGTTCCAAGGGACCCGTAGCCAAAAACATTCAGTACTTC

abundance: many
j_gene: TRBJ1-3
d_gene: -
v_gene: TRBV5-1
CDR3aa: CASSLDGSSGNTIYF
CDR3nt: TGCGCCAGCAGCTTGGATGGGAGCTCTGGAAACACCATATATTTT

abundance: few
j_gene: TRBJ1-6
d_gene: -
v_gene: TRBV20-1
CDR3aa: CSAGGSFAASSYNSPLHF
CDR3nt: TGCAGTGCTGGAGGCTCGTTCGCAGCCAGCTCCTATAATTCACCCCTCCACTTT

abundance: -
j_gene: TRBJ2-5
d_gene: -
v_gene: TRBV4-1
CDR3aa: CASSQSQRVGETQYF
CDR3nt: TGCGCCAGCAGCCAATCGCAACGGGTCGGAGAGACCCAGTACTTC

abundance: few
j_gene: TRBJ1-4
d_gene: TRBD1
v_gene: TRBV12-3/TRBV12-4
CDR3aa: CASSAYPLSGTANEKLFF
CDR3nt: TGTGCCAGCAGCGCATACCCCCTATCCGGGACAGCTAATGAAAAACTGTTTTTT

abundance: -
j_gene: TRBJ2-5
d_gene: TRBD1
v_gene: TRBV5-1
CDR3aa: CASRYGRVWDRGSKTQYF
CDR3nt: TGCGCCAGCAGGTATGGTAGGGTGTGGGACAGGGGCTCGAAGACCCAGTACTTC

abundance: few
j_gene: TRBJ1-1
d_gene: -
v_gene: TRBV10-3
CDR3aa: CAHSSGGNTEAFF
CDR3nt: TGTGCCCATTCATCAGGCGGGAACACTGAAGCTTTCTTT

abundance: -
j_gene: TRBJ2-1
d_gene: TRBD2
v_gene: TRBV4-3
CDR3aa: CASSPGLAGGFSYNEQFF
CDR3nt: TGCGCCAGCAGCCCGGGACTAGCGGGAGGGTTCTCCTACAATGAGCAGTTCTTC

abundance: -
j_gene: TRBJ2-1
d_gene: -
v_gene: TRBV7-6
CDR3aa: CASSPGTAAYNEQFF
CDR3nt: TGTGCCAGCAGCCCCGGGACCGCTGCCTACAATGAGCAGTTCTTC

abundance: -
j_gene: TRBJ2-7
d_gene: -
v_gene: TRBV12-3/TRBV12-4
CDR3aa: CASSLGRTYRYEQYF
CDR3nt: TGTGCCAGCAGTTTGGGTAGGACATACCGCTACGAGCAGTACTTC

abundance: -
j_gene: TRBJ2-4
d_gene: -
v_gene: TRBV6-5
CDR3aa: CASSYSSKNIQYF
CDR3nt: TGTGCCAGCAGTTACTCTTCCAAAAACATTCAGTACTTC

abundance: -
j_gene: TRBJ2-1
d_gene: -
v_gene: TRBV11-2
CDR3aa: CASSLDGWRSAGDEQFF
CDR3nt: TGTGCCAGCAGCTTAGATGGATGGCGCTCGGCAGGAGATGAGCAGTTCTTC

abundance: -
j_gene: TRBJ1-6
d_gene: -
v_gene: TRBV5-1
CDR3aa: CASSYRDPDNSPLHF
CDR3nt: TGCGCCAGCAGCTACAGGGATCCGGATAATTCACCCCTCCACTTT

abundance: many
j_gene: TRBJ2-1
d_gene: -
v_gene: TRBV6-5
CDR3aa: CASRDYYNEQFF
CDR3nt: TGTGCCAGCAGAGATTACTACAATGAGCAGTTCTTC

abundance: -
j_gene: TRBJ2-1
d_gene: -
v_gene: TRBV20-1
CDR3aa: CRARPWTGSYNEQFF
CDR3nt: TGCAGGGCTAGACCATGGACGGGCTCCTACAATGAGCAGTTCTTC

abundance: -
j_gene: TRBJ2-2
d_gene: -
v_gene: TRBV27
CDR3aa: CASVNRAGELFF
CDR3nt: TGTGCCAGCGTTAACAGGGCCGGGGAGCTGTTTTTT

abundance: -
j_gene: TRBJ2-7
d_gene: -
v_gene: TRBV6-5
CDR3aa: CASSYGLGYEQYF
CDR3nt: TGTGCCAGCAGTTATGGACTTGGCTACGAGCAGTACTTC

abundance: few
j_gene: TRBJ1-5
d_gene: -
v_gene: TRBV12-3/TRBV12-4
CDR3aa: CASSLTSGDQPQHF
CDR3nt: TGTGCCAGCAGTTTAACGTCAGGGGATCAGCCCCAGCATTTT

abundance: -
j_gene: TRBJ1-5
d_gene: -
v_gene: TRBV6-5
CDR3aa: CASSYSQDRRQPQHF
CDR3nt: TGTGCCAGCAGTTACTCACAGGACCGTAGGCAGCCCCAGCATTTT

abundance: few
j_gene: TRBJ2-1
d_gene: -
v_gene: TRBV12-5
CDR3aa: CASGRSDNEQFF
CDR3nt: TGTGCTAGTGGTCGATCCGACAATGAGCAGTTCTTC

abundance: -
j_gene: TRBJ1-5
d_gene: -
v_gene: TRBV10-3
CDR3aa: CAISESWEQPQHF
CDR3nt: TGTGCCATCAGTGAGTCATGGGAACAGCCCCAGCATTTT

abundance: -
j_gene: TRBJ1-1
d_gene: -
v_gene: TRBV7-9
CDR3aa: CASSFGTTDHTEAFF
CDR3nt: TGTGCCAGCAGCTTCGGGACCACCGACCACACTGAAGCTTTCTTT

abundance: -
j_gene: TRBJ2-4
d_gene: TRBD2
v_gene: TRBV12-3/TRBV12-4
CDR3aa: CARSLIPSTSGSAKNIQYF
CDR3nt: TGTGCCCGCAGTTTAATCCCTAGTACTAGCGGGAGCGCCAAAAACATTCAGTACTTC

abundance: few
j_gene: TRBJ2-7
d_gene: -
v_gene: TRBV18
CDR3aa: CASSRAGGAYEQYF
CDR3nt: TGTGCCAGCTCACGGGCAGGGGGGGCCTACGAGCAGTACTTC

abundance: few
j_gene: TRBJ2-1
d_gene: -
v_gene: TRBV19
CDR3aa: CASSSGGDPYNEQFF
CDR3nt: TGTGCCAGTAGTTCTGGCGGGGACCCCTACAATGAGCAGTTCTTC

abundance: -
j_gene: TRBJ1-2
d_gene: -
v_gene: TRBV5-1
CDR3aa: CASSLADGYGYTF
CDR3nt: TGCGCCAGCAGCTTGGCCGACGGCTATGGCTACACCTTC

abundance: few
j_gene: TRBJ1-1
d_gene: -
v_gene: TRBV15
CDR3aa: CGPHTEAFF
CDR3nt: TGTGGGCCCCACACTGAAGCTTTCTTT

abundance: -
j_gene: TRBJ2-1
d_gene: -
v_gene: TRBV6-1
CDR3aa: CASSKIPLANSYNEQFF
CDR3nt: TGTGCCAGCAGCAAAATACCACTTGCGAACTCCTACAATGAGCAGTTCTTC

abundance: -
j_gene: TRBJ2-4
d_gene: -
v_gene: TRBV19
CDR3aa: CASSISQRDIQYF
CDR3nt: TGTGCCAGTAGTATCTCACAGAGGGACATTCAGTACTTC

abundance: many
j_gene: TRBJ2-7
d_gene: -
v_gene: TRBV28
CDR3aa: CASRSSYEQYF
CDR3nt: TGTGCCAGCAGATCCTCCTACGAGCAGTACTTC

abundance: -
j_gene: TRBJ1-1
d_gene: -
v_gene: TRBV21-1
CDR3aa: CASSLGRCGTEAFF
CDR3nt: TGTGCCAGCAGCTTAGGGCGTTGTGGCACTGAAGCTTTCTTT

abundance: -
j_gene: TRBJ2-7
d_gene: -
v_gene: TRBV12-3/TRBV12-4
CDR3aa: CASSSVFTDEQYF
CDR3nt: TGTGCCAGCAGTTCCGTATTTACGGACGAGCAGTACTTC

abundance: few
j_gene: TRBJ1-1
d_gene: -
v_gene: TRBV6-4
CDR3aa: CASSAQGPGPLFF
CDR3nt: TGTGCCAGCAGTGCCCAAGGTCCGGGGCCGTTATTCTTT

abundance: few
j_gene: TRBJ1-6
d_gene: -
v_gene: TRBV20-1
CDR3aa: CSAWDLSSLHF
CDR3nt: TGCAGTGCCTGGGACCTGTCGTCCCTCCACTTT